The 30 T cell receptor beta chains listed next were all sequenced from one sample in a study of CXCR3-negative and CXCR3-positive naive CD8 T cells. Via 5' RACE with UMI labels, TRB cDNA libraries were prepared. TCRdb reworked the 5' RACE reads into one entry per CDR3 protein, no DNA. This table holds approximately 74,000 distinct CDR3 sequences. The sample taken for sequencing was naive CXCR3- CD8+ T cells from blood. Sample subset: CD45RO-CCR7+CD27+CD95- naive CD8+ T cells lacking CXCR3 (TNR3-). These TCRs come from a human donor in good health. Some clones in this sample may be carry-over from other donors' samples.

The chain couples TRBV11-2 to TRBJ2-1; TCRdb gives TRBD2 as the D gene, but with no DNA this cannot be confirmed. The V gene's germline CDR1 is SGHAT and CDR2 FQNNGV. This CDR3 has 15 amino acids. CDR3 sequence: CASSYSGRVLDEQFF. The full variable domain, its missing parts supplied by reference TRBV11-2 and TRBJ2-1, is EAGVAQSPRYKIIEKRQSVAFWCNPISGHATLYWYQQILGQGPKLLIQFQNNGVVDDSQLPKDRFSAERLKGVDSTLKIQPAKLEDSAVYLCASSYSGRVLDEQFFGPGTRLTVL.

The chain carries TRBV29-1 and TRBJ2-3; without DNA, the TCRdb call of TRBD2 cannot be checked. Germline CDR1 and CDR2: SQVTM and ANQGSEA. The CDR3 totals 15 residues. The CDR3: CSVEVARGYTDTQYF.

This chain connects TRBV29-1 to TRBJ1-3. Per the germline V gene, CDR1 is SQVTM and CDR2 is ANQGSEA. The CDR3 consists of 13 residues. CDR3 protein: CSARDSPGNTIYF. Based on the CDR3 plus reference TRBV29-1 and TRBJ1-3, the full variable domain is SAVISQKPSRDICQRGTSLTIQCQVDSQVTMMFWYRQQPGQSLTLIATANQGSEATYESGFVIDKFPISRPNLTFSTLTVSNMSPEDSSIYLCSARDSPGNTIYFGEGSWLTVV.

This chain connects TRBV7-2 to TRBJ2-7; no DNA is available, so the TRBD1 call from TCRdb remains unchecked. The CDR3 has 15 amino acids. In germline, CDR1 is SGHTA, CDR2 FQGNSA. The CDR3 sequence is CASSVGTEPSYEQYF. The entire variable domain, with the rest obtained from reference TRBV7-2 and TRBJ2-7, is as follows: GAGVSQSPSNKVTEKGKDVELRCDPISGHTALYWYRQSLGQGLEFLIYFQGNSAPDKSGLPSDRFSAERTGGSVSTLTIQRTQQEDSAVYLCASSVGTEPSYEQYFGPGTRLTVT.

The chain joins TRBV4-3 to TRBJ2-2; the D gene TCRdb calls, TRBD1, cannot be checked with no DNA. Germline values: CDR1 LGHNA, CDR2 YSLEER. This CDR3 contains 19 residues. The CDR3 loop is CASSQDIRWGQTLTGELFF.

The V call is TRBV10-3, the J call TRBJ2-3; the D call of TRBD1 rests on TCRdb alone, since no DNA is present to check it. The CDR3 sequence is 16 residues long. Germline V CDR1 and CDR2: ENHRY, SYGVKD. CDR3 loop: CAISDVVGGDPDTQYF.

V is TRBV5-6 and J is TRBJ2-7. This CDR3 is 16 amino acids long. Germline V gene data show CDR1 as SGHDT and CDR2 as YYEEEE. The CDR3 here is CASSLVSENPTYEQYF.

The V gene is TRBV29-1, the J gene TRBJ2-7. Germline V gene sequence: CDR1 SQVTM, CDR2 ANQGSEA. The length of the CDR3 is 12 residues. CDR3 loop: CSVATGAYEQYF.

The chain employs TRBV29-1 and TRBJ2-1. In germline, CDR1 is SQVTM, CDR2 ANQGSEA. The CDR3 has 14 amino acids. CDR3 residues: CSVEDWVSYNEQFF.

The chain combines TRBV11-2 with TRBJ2-1; TCRdb calls TRBD2, which cannot be checked without DNA. The CDR3 has 16 amino acids. Per the germline V gene, CDR1 is SGHAT and CDR2 is FQNNGV. The CDR3 sequence is CASSLVPSGRMAEQFF.

The V gene is TRBV11-2, the J gene TRBJ1-3; TCRdb reports TRBD1, a call that lacks DNA to check it against. Per the germline V gene, CDR1 is SGHAT and CDR2 is FQNNGV. This CDR3 region has 15 residues. The CDR3 sequence: CASSTGGQRGNTIYF.

The rearrangement uses TRBV5-1 and TRBJ2-1; as DNA is missing, the TRBD1 call by TCRdb cannot be tested. Germline CDR1 is SGHRS and CDR2 is YFSETQ. This CDR3 has 15 residues. CDR3 sequence reads: CASSLVGPSYNEQFF. The complete variable domain, with remaining parts taken from reference TRBV5-1 and TRBJ2-1, reads KAGVTQTPRYLIKTRGQQVTLSCSPISGHRSVSWYQQTPGQGLQFLFEYFSETQRNKGNFPGRFSGRQFSNSRSEMNVSTLELGDSALYLCASSLVGPSYNEQFFGPGTRLTVL.

J is TRBJ2-1 and V is TRBV6-2 or TRBV6-3; TCRdb's D gene call, TRBD2, goes unchecked for lack of DNA. The CDR3 covers 17 residues. CDR1 and CDR2 (germline): MNHEY, SVGEGT. The CDR3 reads CASSFNPSGASYNEQFF.

This rearrangement joins TRBV29-1 to TRBJ2-7; TCRdb outputs TRBD2, but without DNA this stays unchecked. CDR3 length: 13 residues. From germline, CDR1 is SQVTM and CDR2 ANQGSEA. The CDR3 spells CSVSGGAPYEQYF.

This rearrangement joins TRBV4-3 to TRBJ2-1. The CDR3 consists of 15 residues. Germline lookup yields CDR1 LGHNA and CDR2 YSLEER. The CDR3 loop is CASSQEMSSYNEQFF.

J is TRBJ2-5 and V is TRBV29-1; absent DNA, TCRdb's TRBD1 call cannot be checked. There are 17 residues in the CDR3. Germline V gene lookup returns CDR1 SQVTM and CDR2 ANQGSEA. CDR3 sequence reads: CSVASYRDPGFQETQYF.

The chain employs TRBV4-1 and TRBJ2-3. There are 14 residues in the CDR3. Per the germline V gene, CDR1 is MGHRA and CDR2 is YSYEKL. CDR3 protein: CASSLDSSTDTQYF.

The chain joins TRBV29-1 to TRBJ1-3. The germline CDR1 and CDR2 sequences are SQVTM and ANQGSEA. The CDR3 runs 13 residues. CDR3 in amino acids: CSAASRVGNTIYF.

The chain has TRBV24-1 and TRBJ2-1; TCRdb indicates TRBD1, and absent DNA this call remains unverified. The CDR3 sequence is 12 residues long. CDR1 is KGHDR, CDR2 SFDVKD, per germline. The CDR3 spells CATSDPGTGQFF.

This chain connects TRBV5-1 to TRBJ2-3. The CDR3 covers 12 residues. CDR1 is SGHRS, CDR2 YFSETQ, per germline. The CDR3 region is CASSLELDSQYF.

V usage is TRBV5-1 and J usage is TRBJ2-2; the TCRdb D gene call, TRBD1, has no DNA to confirm it. Germline CDR1 SGHRS, CDR2 YFSETQ. The CDR3 extends over 15 amino acids. The chain's CDR3 is CASSLSAGGTGELFF.

This chain's CDR3 is CSVEGLAFFYNEQFF. The V gene is TRBV29-1, the J gene TRBJ2-1; the D gene TCRdb calls, TRBD2, cannot be checked with no DNA. This CDR3 is built from 15 residues. CDR1 SQVTM and CDR2 ANQGSEA come from the germline V gene.

V and J are TRBV21-1 and TRBJ1-2; without DNA, the TCRdb call of TRBD1 cannot be checked. TRBV21-1 is deemed a pseudogene. The CDR3 extends over 16 amino acids. The CDR3 spells CASSTPTTGLNYGYTF.

The V gene is TRBV28, the J gene TRBJ2-5; the D gene TCRdb calls, TRBD2, cannot be checked with no DNA. Germline loops: CDR1 MDHEN, CDR2 SYDVKM. This CDR3 region has 14 residues. The CDR3 here is CASSPRLAGETQYF. Filled out from reference TRBV28 and TRBJ2-5, the complete variable domain reads DVKVTQSSRYLVKRTGEKVFLECVQDMDHENMFWYRQDPGLGLRLIYFSYDVKMKEKGDIPEGYSVSREKKERFSLILESASTNQTSMYLCASSPRLAGETQYFGPGTRLLVL.

The chain uses TRBV4-1 and TRBJ2-7; the D gene TCRdb calls, TRBD1, cannot be checked with no DNA. Germline V lookup: CDR1 MGHRA, CDR2 YSYEKL. This CDR3 spans 14 amino acids. CDR3 region: CASSNKNDRGEQYF.

The V gene is TRBV5-5, the J gene TRBJ2-1. Germline V gene sequence: CDR1 SGHKS, CDR2 YYEKEE (reference sequence). The CDR3 covers 14 residues. The CDR3 protein is CASSLAPDYNEQFF.

The chain joins TRBV7-8 to TRBJ2-1; TCRdb selects TRBD2, and the lack of DNA leaves this call unchecked. CDR1 SGHVS and CDR2 FQNEAQ come from the germline V gene. There are 15 residues in the CDR3. The CDR3: CASSSLAGIYNEQFF.

The V gene is TRBV29-1, the J gene TRBJ1-5; the TRBD1 assignment by TCRdb is unverifiable without DNA. CDR1 SQVTM and CDR2 ANQGSEA come from the germline V gene. The CDR3 runs to 11 residues. This chain's CDR3 is CSVTGNQPQHF.

This rearrangement joins TRBV5-1 to TRBJ2-2; no DNA is available, so the TRBD2 call from TCRdb remains unchecked. CDR3 length: 14 amino acids. The germline gives CDR1 SGHRS, CDR2 YFSETQ. The CDR3 sequence: CASTGGGPTGELFF.

The V call is TRBV29-1, the J call TRBJ2-7; TCRdb gives TRBD1 as the D gene, but with no DNA this cannot be confirmed. CDR1 SQVTM and CDR2 ANQGSEA come from the germline V gene. This CDR3 is built from 12 residues. The chain's CDR3 is CSASDRANEQYF.